Following are 22 T cell receptor beta chains from one sample sequenced in a study of cytomegalovirus exposure and HLA in healthy donors. A multiplex PCR was run with 60 Vbeta primers and 13 Jbeta primers. This table comes from immunoSEQ multiplex PCR, and its TCRdb copy is limited to in-frame clones, with some not included. The data contain 150,000 to 200,000 clones, approximately 86% of them singletons. Sequencing used PBMCs. The receptors derive from a woman between 18 and 30 years old in good health and CMV-seronegative.

This clone has a single count. The chain is built from TRBV28 and TRBJ2-2; 10 bases agree with TRBD2. The V segment lost 3 bases and the J segment 4 bases; nucleotides outside the gene matches: 5. Germline lookup yields CDR1 MDHEN and CDR2 SYDVKM. This CDR3 region has 16 residues. CDR3 loop: CASSFPAGGFTGELFF. The CDR3 bases are TGTGCCAGCAGTTTCCCAGCGGGAGGGTTCACCGGGGAGCTGTTTTTT.

The CDR3 region has the DNA TGTGCCAGCAGTCCGGGACAGGGGATCTCCTACGAGCAGTACTTC. It specifies CASSPGQGISYEQYF. This chain joins TRBV27 and TRBJ2-7; TRBD1 agrees at 10 bases. The germline V gene has CDR1 MNHEY and CDR2 SMNVEV (reference sequence). The ends lost 5 bases at V and 0 bases at J; junction bases unmatched: 4. The CDR3 covers 15 residues.

CDR3: CASSPASTGRNGYTF. The CDR3 DNA sequence: TGTGCCAGCAGCCCCGCCTCGACAGGGAGGAATGGCTACACCTTC. The chain carries TRBV27 and TRBJ1-2, with 7 bases aligning to TRBD1. With V trimmed by 6 bases and J by 6 bases, 13 bases remained unmatched. The CDR3 loop spans 15 amino acids. Germline V gene data show CDR1 as MNHEY and CDR2 as SMNVEV (reference sequence).

The V call is TRBV6-5, the J call TRBJ1-2; 9 nucleotides align to TRBD1. The CDR3 extends over 14 amino acids. V shed 6 bases, J shed 2 bases, and the junction held 4 bases outside the gene matches. Germline values: CDR1 MNHEY, CDR2 SVGAGI. CDR3 region: CASSGQGINYGYTF. CDR3 bases: TGTGCCAGCAGCGGACAGGGGATAAACTATGGCTACACCTTC.

The rearrangement links TRBV30 to TRBJ1-6; 11 bases map to TRBD1. J gave up 11 bases and V 0 bases, and 6 bases lay outside the gene matches. CDR1 is GTSNPN and CDR2 is SVGIG in the germline V gene (reference sequence). This CDR3 spans 15 amino acids. For the CDR3, the DNA is TGTGCCTGGAGTGTACCAGGGACAGGGGGTACACCCCTCCACTTT. Encoded protein: CAWSVPGTGGTPLHF.

This chain links TRBV19 with TRBJ1-4; D is unclear. The CDR3 contains 12 residues. V dropped 5 bases and J dropped 12 bases, with 13 bases sitting between them. Looked up from germline, CDR1 is LNHDA and CDR2 is SQIVND (reference sequence). The CDR3 sequence is CASSGWNEELFF. The CDR3 bases are TGTGCCAGTAGTGGGTGGAACGAGGAACTGTTTTTT.

The chain employs TRBV18 and TRBJ1-1, with 8 bases aligning to TRBD1. Germline CDR1 is KGHSH and CDR2 is LQKENI. Germline trimming cut 3 bases from V and 1 base from J; bases unmatched to any gene: 1. The CDR3 has 14 residues. CDR3 amino acids: CASSPGTGNTEAFF. The CDR3 nucleotides are TGTGCCAGCTCACCTGGGACAGGGAACACTGAAGCTTTCTTT.

The CDR3 DNA sequence: TGCGCCAGCAATCAGCAAGAGACCCAGTACTTC. This translates into CASNQQETQYF. The chain uses TRBV5-1 and TRBJ2-5; D unresolved. V gave up 6 bases and J gave up 2 bases, with 5 bases separating them. This CDR3 has 11 residues. In germline, CDR1 is SGHRS, CDR2 YFSETQ.

The count of this clone is one. The chain combines TRBV7-9 with TRBJ1-1, with 9 nucleotides matching TRBD1. The junction had 4 bases not matched to a gene; V was cut back by 5 bases and J by 3 bases. Germline CDR1 SEHNR, CDR2 FQNEAQ (reference sequence). This CDR3 region has 14 residues. The CDR3 spells CASSVQGADTEAFF. CDR3 nucleotides: TGTGCCAGCAGCGTACAGGGGGCTGACACTGAAGCTTTCTTT.

This chain uses TRBV7-9 with TRBJ2-1; D is ambiguous. The length of the CDR3 is 14 residues. The ends were cut back, 5 bases at V and 8 bases at J, with 16 bases in the middle. Germline values: CDR1 SEHNR, CDR2 FQNEAQ (reference sequence). The CDR3 is CASSPRNTRDEQFF. The CDR3 region has the DNA TGTGCCAGCAGCCCCCGAAATACGCGAGATGAGCAGTTCTTC.

This clone was picked up one time. The CDR3 reads CASSQDGGASSYEQYF. As DNA, the CDR3 is TGTGCCAGCAGCCAAGACGGGGGGGCCAGCTCCTACGAGCAGTACTTC. V is TRBV4-2 and J is TRBJ2-7, with 8 bases lining up with TRBD2. V dropped 0 bases and J dropped 0; count of bases not matched to a gene: 4. The germline gives CDR1 LGHNA, CDR2 YNFKEQ. This CDR3 contains 16 residues.

The chain carries TRBV5-1 and TRBJ1-2; 8 nucleotides line up with TRBD1. The CDR3 covers 19 residues. The V gene's germline CDR1 is SGHRS and CDR2 YFSETQ. Germline trimming cut 0 bases from V and 8 bases from J; bases unmatched to any gene: 21. The CDR3 sequence is CASSLGTRTGSPPIGGYTF. The CDR3 DNA sequence: TGCGCCAGCAGCTTGGGGACCCGGACAGGGTCACCCCCTATTGGAGGCTACACCTTC.

The V and J genes are TRBV12-5 and TRBJ2-1; 8 nucleotides agree with TRBD1. V shed 6 bases and J 3 bases; nucleotides not matched to a gene: 7. The germline CDR1 and CDR2 sequences are LGHNT and FRNRAP. The CDR3 is 15 residues long. The CDR3 nucleotides read TGTGCTAGTGGAGGGGACAGGCCCTTCTACAATGAGCAGTTCTTC. Its protein product is CASGGDRPFYNEQFF. The full variable domain, rest sourced from reference TRBV12-5 and TRBJ2-1, is DARVTQTPRHKVTEMGQEVTMRCQPILGHNTVFWYRQTMMQGLELLAYFRNRAPLDDSGMPKDRFSAEMPDATLATLKIQPSEPRDSAVYFCASGGDRPFYNEQFFGPGTRLTVL.

The chain combines TRBV12-5 with TRBJ1-2; TRBD1 is a possible D gene (6 bases). CDR3 length equals 18 residues. Trimming pared 1 base from V and 0 bases from J, leaving 18 bases between. Germline V gene lookup returns CDR1 LGHNT and CDR2 FRNRAP. The CDR3 region is CASGLEGVLRGTNYGYTF. The CDR3 DNA reads TGTGCTAGTGGTTTGGAGGGGGTCTTGAGGGGGACTAACTATGGCTACACCTTC.

This clone was counted a few times. V usage is TRBV11-2 and J usage is TRBJ2-5, with 11 positions matching TRBD2. The CDR3 totals 17 residues. The ends lost 1 base at V and 4 bases at J; junction bases unmatched: 8. CDR1 SGHAT and CDR2 FQNNGV come from the germline V gene. The CDR3 DNA reads as TGTGCCAGCAGCTTAGCCCTAGCGGGGGGCCGCGGAGAGACCCAGTACTTC. Translated: CASSLALAGGRGETQYF.

The chain employs TRBV7-8 and TRBJ1-3; D perhaps matches TRBD1 (6 bases). The CDR3 has 16 amino acids. V lost 2 bases and J lost 0, with 11 bases in between. Germline lookup yields CDR1 SGHVS and CDR2 FQNEAQ. This CDR3 is CASSLYGGLSGNTIYF. CDR3 sequence (DNA): TGTGCCAGCAGCTTATACGGGGGGCTCTCTGGAAACACCATATATTTT.

The V gene is TRBV30, the J gene TRBJ1-1; tentative D call: TRBD1 (5 bases). CDR1 GTSNPN and CDR2 SVGIG come from the germline V gene (reference sequence). The V end lost 2 bases, the J end lost 7 bases, and 8 bases lay between the germline ends. The CDR3 contains 11 residues. The CDR3 region is CAWSSGGEAFF. As DNA, the CDR3 is TGTGCCTGGAGTAGCGGGGGTGAAGCTTTCTTT.

The chain couples TRBV5-6 to TRBJ2-2, with a tentative D call TRBD2 (7 bases). The V gene lost 2 bases and the J gene lost 7 bases, with 18 bases spanning the gap. Germline assignment: CDR1 SGHDT and CDR2 YYEEEE. CDR3 length: 16 residues. CDR3 region: CASSFWGGRIHGELFF. As DNA, the CDR3 is TGTGCCAGCAGCTTTTGGGGGGGCCGAATCCACGGGGAGCTGTTTTTT.

The chain combines TRBV10-3 with TRBJ1-2, with D perhaps matching TRBD1 (6 bases). The CDR3 has 12 residues. V was shortened by 8 bases and J by 3 bases, with 10 bases between the two germline ends. CDR1 and CDR2 from the germline V gene are ENHRY and SYGVKD. The CDR3 coding sequence is TGTGCCATCGCCAAGGGGGACTATGGCTACACCTTC. This gives the protein CAIAKGDYGYTF.

The chain combines TRBV28 with TRBJ1-2, with a possible D match to TRBD1 (6 bases). CDR1 and CDR2 (germline): MDHEN, SYDVKM. V shed 10 bases and J shed 8 bases, with 20 bases lying between them. CDR3 size: 13 residues. The CDR3 is CATSRMGAGGYTF. DNA for the CDR3: TGTGCCACAAGCAGAATGGGGGCCGGGGGCTACACCTTC.

V gene TRBV5-6 combines with J gene TRBJ2-4; D might be TRBD2 (5 bases). V was cut by 1 base and J by 2 bases, with 16 bases left in between. This CDR3 contains 17 residues. Germline loops: CDR1 SGHDT, CDR2 YYEEEE. The DNA of the CDR3 is TGTGCCAGCAGCTTGCCCTCGGCTAGCCTCACCAAAAACATTCAGTACTTC. This sequence encodes CASSLPSASLTKNIQYF.

The rearrangement links TRBV18 to TRBJ1-2, with D possibly being TRBD1 (5 bases). Germline CDR1 reads KGHSH; CDR2 reads LQKENI. V was trimmed by 6 bases and J by 3 bases, leaving 14 bases between them. CDR3 size: 14 residues. CDR3 protein: CASSTGGVYYGYTF. The CDR3 region has the DNA TGTGCCAGCTCCACGGGGGGAGTTTACTATGGCTACACCTTC.